This is a list of T cell receptor beta chains from one sample in a study of T-cell reconstitution after alpha-beta-depleted transplantation in children. TCRdb re-called the PCR reads with MiXCR, one entry per CDR3 protein. The profile shows about 440,000 distinct CDR3 sequences, 43% of them singletons. The specimen was PBMCs, collected before TCRalphabeta/CD19-depleted stem cell transplant. The receptors were sampled from a girl under 10 years old with aplastic anemia, due to receive a stem cell transplant. CDR3s include the opening cysteine and the closing phenylalanine or tryptophan. D genes are given only for firm matches. A clone size is listed for some rows: how often the clone was seen (once, few, many), or a class if it is expanded.

v_gene,j_gene,abundance,d_gene,CDR3aa,CDR3nt
TRBV20-1,TRBJ2-7,.,.,CSARGPVAYEQYF,TGCAGTGCTAGAGGCCCGGTCGCCTACGAGCAGTACTTC
TRBV6-1,TRBJ2-7,.,TRBD2,CASSPSSSGSAGQYF,TGTGCCAGCAGTCCTAGTTCTAGCGGCTCGGCGGGGCAGTACTTC
TRBV20-1,TRBJ2-1,.,.,CSAPSRGINNEQFF,TGCAGTGCCCCCAGCCGCGGGATAAACAATGAGCAGTTCTTC
TRBV3-1,TRBJ2-5,.,.,CASSHRVGGVQTQYF,TGTGCCAGCAGCCATCGCGTTGGGGGAGTGCAGACCCAGTACTTC
TRBV27,TRBJ2-3,many,.,CASSLSYGVPSDTQYF,TGTGCCAGCAGTTTATCGTACGGGGTTCCAAGCGATACGCAGTATTTT
TRBV5-1,TRBJ1-1,many,.,CASSLYGAHTEAFF,TGCGCCAGCAGCTTGTATGGGGCGCACACTGAAGCTTTCTTT
TRBV20-1,TRBJ1-5,.,.,CSASPGATFEPQHF,TGCAGTGCTAGTCCGGGGGCTACTTTTGAGCCCCAGCATTTT
TRBV12-3/TRBV12-4,TRBJ2-2,few,.,CASSLGGGGELFF,TGTGCCAGCAGTCTAGGGGGAGGCGGGGAGCTGTTTTTT
TRBV20-1,TRBJ2-7,.,TRBD1,CSARVYRGQHFEQYF,TGCAGTGCTAGAGTTTATCGGGGACAGCATTTCGAGCAGTACTTC
TRBV5-1,TRBJ2-1,many,TRBD2,CASSLGTSVNNEQFF,TGCGCCAGCAGCTTGGGGACTAGCGTTAACAATGAGCAGTTCTTC
TRBV5-4,TRBJ2-3,.,.,CASSLVPDVSQYF,TGTGCCAGCAGCTTGGTTCCGGACGTATCTCAGTATTTT
TRBV29-1,TRBJ1-5,few,.,CSVGSGSGGNQPQHF,TGCAGCGTTGGGAGCGGGTCGGGGGGCAATCAGCCCCAGCATTTT
TRBV4-1,TRBJ2-2,many,TRBD2,CASSPGTSGSAGELFF,TGCGCCAGCAGCCCCGGGACTAGCGGGAGTGCCGGGGAGCTGTTTTTT
TRBV7-9,TRBJ2-2,few,.,CASSFWENTGELFF,TGTGCCAGCAGCTTTTGGGAGAACACCGGGGAGCTGTTTTTT
TRBV15,TRBJ2-1,.,TRBD2,CATRGETSGRAPGNEQFF,TGTGCCACCAGAGGGGAGACTAGCGGGAGGGCCCCGGGCAATGAGCAGTTCTTC
TRBV10-2,TRBJ2-5,.,.,CASRITAARETQYF,TGCGCCAGCAGGATAACAGCTGCTCGGGAGACCCAGTACTTC
TRBV25-1,TRBJ2-6,many,.,CASSDGGSGANVLTF,TGTGCCAGCAGTGACGGTGGCTCTGGGGCCAACGTCCTGACTTTC
TRBV29-1,TRBJ2-5,.,.,CSVGETGGQETQYF,TGCAGCGTTGGTGAAACAGGAGGACAAGAGACCCAGTACTTC
TRBV6-1,TRBJ1-4,.,.,CASSEYEKLFF,TGTGCCAGCAGTGAATATGAAAAACTGTTTTTT
TRBV7-6,TRBJ2-7,.,TRBD1,CASSLGMVGTGVHEQYF,TGTGCCAGCAGCTTAGGTATGGTCGGGACAGGGGTCCACGAGCAGTACTTC
TRBV28,TRBJ2-1,.,TRBD1,CASRKTGGDNEQFF,TGTGCCAGCAGGAAGACAGGGGGGGACAATGAGCAGTTCTTC
TRBV5-8,TRBJ2-1,.,TRBD2,CASSLRAGASSEQFF,TGTGCCAGCAGCTTGCGGGCGGGAGCGTCCAGTGAGCAGTTCTTC
TRBV7-2,TRBJ2-7,few,TRBD1,CASSLRDSYYEQYF,TGTGCCAGCAGCCTCCGGGACAGTTACTACGAGCAGTACTTC
TRBV29-1,TRBJ2-1,many,TRBD2,CSAVGGRTYSYNEQFF,TGCAGCGCTGTAGGCGGGAGGACCTACTCCTACAATGAGCAGTTCTTC
TRBV5-6,TRBJ2-1,few,TRBD1,CASSLGTGAQFF,TGTGCCAGCAGCTTGGGGACAGGGGCGCAGTTCTTC
TRBV5-1,TRBJ2-3,.,.,CASSRGQTSYTDTQYF,TGCGCCAGCAGTCGTGGACAGACTTCTTACACAGATACGCAGTATTTT
TRBV12-3/TRBV12-4,TRBJ2-3,few,.,CASSPQGSRTDTQYF,TGTGCCAGCAGTCCGCAGGGGAGTCGGACAGATACGCAGTATTTT
TRBV4-1,TRBJ2-1,.,TRBD2,CASSQVVTSGSNEQFF,TGCGCCAGCAGCCAAGTGGTGACTAGCGGATCCAATGAGCAGTTCTTC
TRBV5-1,TRBJ2-1,.,TRBD1,CASSLQGDGWYNEQFF,TGCGCCAGCAGCTTACAGGGGGACGGATGGTACAATGAGCAGTTCTTC
TRBV7-9,TRBJ1-5,few,.,CASSLGGGGQPQHF,TGTGCCAGCAGCTTAGGGGGAGGGGGTCAGCCCCAGCATTTT
TRBV5-1,TRBJ2-5,few,TRBD2,CASSVGTSGSPRQETQYF,TGCGCCAGCAGCGTAGGGACTAGCGGGAGCCCGAGGCAAGAGACCCAGTACTTC
TRBV27,TRBJ2-2,many,TRBD1,CASKDRTGTNTGELFF,TGTGCCAGCAAGGATCGGACAGGAACGAACACCGGGGAGCTGTTTTTT
TRBV20-1,TRBJ2-1,.,.,CSARDLYRSGNQQFF,TGCAGTGCTAGGGACCTCTACCGCTCTGGCAATCAGCAGTTCTTC
TRBV18,TRBJ2-6,.,TRBD1,CASSPSTGGSSGANVLTF,TGTGCCAGCTCACCTTCGACAGGGGGGAGCTCTGGGGCCAACGTCCTGACTTTC
TRBV11-2,TRBJ2-3,once,TRBD2,CASSRIGLAGGLSDTQYF,TGTGCCAGCAGCCGAATAGGACTAGCGGGGGGGCTCTCAGATACGCAGTATTTT
TRBV5-5,TRBJ1-5,.,TRBD1,CASSFYRGQQPQHF,TGTGCCAGCAGCTTCTACAGGGGGCAACAGCCCCAGCATTTT
TRBV5-5,TRBJ1-3,.,.,CASSLARDGNTIYF,TGTGCCAGCAGCTTGGCCCGAGATGGAAACACCATATATTTT